This entry lists 32 T cell receptor beta chains sequenced from one sample in a study of molecular identifiers for immune sequencing clone quantification. Via MiXCR, TCRdb re-called the PCR reads, giving one row per CDR3 protein. The data contain about half a million distinct CDR3 sequences, about a fifth of them singletons. The sequenced sample was naive CD8+ T cells from blood, with Jurkat cell RNA spiked in. Documented subset: FACS-sorted CD8+CD4-CCR7+CD45RA+ naive T cells. These receptors were collected from a human donor in good health. Some libraries in this study had Jurkat cell RNA spiked in.

This clonotype was recorded many times. The chain links TRBV19 to TRBJ1-5, with D perhaps matching TRBD1 (5 bases). The CDR3 is 16 residues long. Trimming took 3 bases from V and 4 from J, leaving 16 bases between them. Germline loops: CDR1 LNHDA, CDR2 SQIVND (reference sequence). The CDR3 DNA reads TGTGCCAGTAGTATCCCCTTCCCGGGGGAGAATCAGCCCCAGCATTTT. This sequence encodes CASSIPFPGENQPQHF.

The CDR3 nucleotides read TGCGCCAGCAGCGCCCGGGACAGATATAATGAAAAACTGTTTTTT. It specifies CASSARDRYNEKLFF. The chain couples TRBV4-1 to TRBJ1-4, with 7 positions matching TRBD1. The germline V gene encodes CDR1 MGHRA and CDR2 YSYEKL. This CDR3 is 15 amino acids long. The ends lost 5 bases at V and 4 bases at J; junction bases unmatched: 7.

The chain joins TRBV6-2 or TRBV6-3 to TRBJ2-7; 9 bases agree with TRBD2. J lost 5 bases, V lost 6 bases, and 11 bases had no gene match. The germline V gene has CDR1 MNHEY and CDR2 SVGEGT. The CDR3 is 15 residues long. CDR3 nucleotides: TGTGCCAGCAGCCCCCCGGGGCTAGCGGGGAACGAGCAGTACTTC. This translates into CASSPPGLAGNEQYF.

Worth noting for this clonotype: Compared with germline, one end of the junction differs, possibly owing to a read error. The chain employs TRBV12-3 or TRBV12-4 and TRBJ1-1, with D possibly TRBD1 on 6 matching bases. This CDR3 comprises 12 residues. The CDR3: CASSLTGTGAFF. The CDR3 bases are TGTGCCAGCAGCTTGACAGGCACTGGAGCTTTCTTT.

Many counts were recorded for this clonotype. The genes are TRBV7-9 and TRBJ2-5; the match to TRBD1 covers 7 bases. The length of the CDR3 is 14 residues. Germline V lookup: CDR1 SEHNR, CDR2 FQNEAQ (reference sequence). V dropped 6 bases and J dropped 4; count of bases not matched to a gene: 8. The CDR3 DNA is TGTGCCAGCAGGACTACAGGGGATAGAGAGACCCAGTACTTC. Translated, it gives CASRTTGDRETQYF.

This clonotype has a count of ten or more. The chain carries TRBV20-1 and TRBJ1-1; D is undetermined. The CDR3 has 9 amino acids. Germline CDR1 reads DFQATT; CDR2 reads SNEGSKA (reference sequence). The V end lost 7 bases, the J end lost 6 bases, and 6 bases lay between the germline ends. The CDR3 region has the DNA TGCAGTGTTCGAGCTGAAGCTTTCTTT. Translating it yields CSVRAEAFF.

This clonotype was detected only a few times. This chain joins TRBV3-1 and TRBJ2-7; tentative D call: TRBD2 (5 bases). In germline, CDR1 is LGHDT, CDR2 YNNKEL (reference sequence). V was pared by 3 bases and J by 5 bases, with 14 bases between. CDR3 length: 14 residues. The CDR3: CASSQVLGGHEQYF. CDR3 DNA: TGTGCCAGCAGCCAGGTATTAGGAGGCCACGAGCAGTACTTC.

The V gene is TRBV14, the J gene TRBJ2-2, with a tentative D call TRBD2 (5 bases). Per germline, CDR1 SGHDN and CDR2 FVKESK. The CDR3 has 15 amino acids. V was clipped by 3 bases and J by 1 base, with 9 bases between them. CDR3: CASSHFAGNTGELFF. The CDR3 DNA is TGTGCCAGCAGCCATTTTGCGGGGAACACCGGGGAGCTGTTTTTT.

This clonotype was counted between two and nine times. Here the CDR3 DNA reads TGCGCCAGCAGCACCCACTCCGGGAGCTCGAACACTGAAGCTTTCTTT. Its protein product is CASSTHSGSSNTEAFF. The gene calls are TRBV4-1 and TRBJ1-1, with no clear D. The ends were cut back, 5 bases at V and 1 base at J, with 17 bases in the middle. CDR3 length equals 16 residues. Germline assignment: CDR1 MGHRA and CDR2 YSYEKL.

Details on this clonotype: It may be a read error: a sequence one base away is much more abundant. In this CDR3 the conserved last residue, phenylalanine or tryptophan, is missing, so a read error is likely. This chain connects TRBV11-2 to TRBJ2-3; D not certain. Trimming removed 2 bases from V and 6 bases from J, with 12 bases in between. The CDR3 sequence is 14 residues long. Looked up from germline, CDR1 is SGHAT and CDR2 is FQNNGV. CDR3 nucleotide sequence: TGTGCCAGCAGCTTACCTTTCTCCACGGATACGCAGTATTCT. This sequence encodes CASSLPFSTDTQYS.

The genes are TRBV4-3 and TRBJ2-7; TRBD1 matches 8 bases. Germline CDR1 LGHNA, CDR2 YSLEER. Trimming at V came to 4 bases and at J to 2 bases, leaving 7 bases not matched to a gene. CDR3 length equals 15 residues. This chain's CDR3 is CASSLRTGGTYEQYF. CDR3 coding DNA: TGCGCCAGCAGCCTACGAACAGGGGGAACCTACGAGCAGTACTTC.

A word on this clonotype: It may be a read error: a sequence one base away is much more abundant. The genes are TRBV12-3 or TRBV12-4 and TRBJ1-5; D is undetermined. CDR3 length equals 13 residues. This CDR3 is CASSPNGPQPRHF. The CDR3 nucleotides are TGTGCCAGCAGCCCAAACGGCCCACAGCCCCGGCATTTT.

The chain combines TRBV4-1 with TRBJ1-1; D possibly corresponds to TRBD1 (6 bases). V lost 1 base and J 4 bases, leaving 13 bases between the germline ends. Germline CDR1 and CDR2: MGHRA and YSYEKL. The CDR3 is made up of 15 amino acids. The DNA for the CDR3 is TGCGCCAGCAGCCAAGTTATTGGAGGGGGCACTGAAGCTTTCTTT. Amino acid sequence: CASSQVIGGGTEAFF.

The chain carries TRBV15 and TRBJ2-1; possible D gene TRBD1, 5 bases. The CDR3 extends over 17 amino acids. Trimming took off 1 base at V and 5 bases at J, with 18 bases between the two ends. From germline, CDR1 is LNHNV and CDR2 YYDKDF (reference sequence). CDR3 sequence reads: CATSRAETVESNNEQFF. DNA of the CDR3: TGTGCCACCAGCAGAGCTGAGACAGTGGAGTCTAACAATGAGCAGTTCTTC.

With respect to this clonotype: A much larger clone differs from this one at a single base, so this may be a read error. The chain uses TRBV2 and TRBJ1-1, with 8 positions matching TRBD1. CDR1 is SNHLY, CDR2 FYNNEI, per germline. The CDR3 loop spans 16 amino acids. CDR3 DNA sequence: TGTGCCAGGACTTGGACAGGGAAGAACCTGGACACTGAAGCTCTCTTT. Its translation is CARTWTGKNLDTEALF.

This clonotype was detected a few times. This chain joins TRBV19 and TRBJ2-7, with D uncertain. The CDR3 is 14 amino acids. V gave up 3 bases and J gave up 0 bases, with 9 bases separating them. Germline CDR1 is LNHDA and CDR2 is SQIVND (reference sequence). The CDR3 loop reads CASSIGRTSYEQYF. The CDR3 DNA sequence: TGTGCCAGTAGTATTGGGCGGACCTCCTACGAGCAGTACTTC.

This clonotype was counted ten times or more. The chain has TRBV28 and TRBJ2-7; D may be TRBD1 or TRBD2 (5 bases each). CDR3 length: 12 amino acids. V shed 3 bases and J shed 5 bases, with 8 bases lying between them. Germline V lookup: CDR1 MDHEN, CDR2 SYDVKM. The CDR3 loop reads CASSLRGNEQYF. The DNA for the CDR3 is TGTGCCAGCAGTTTGAGGGGAAACGAGCAGTACTTC.

The chain combines TRBV29-1 with TRBJ1-1; maybe TRBD1 (6 bases). The germline gives CDR1 SQVTM, CDR2 ANQGSEA. The CDR3 is 13 residues long. Trimming cost V 3 bases and J 6 bases, with 14 bases left between them. CDR3 protein: CSVDEGGGAEAFF. CDR3 nucleotides: TGCAGCGTTGACGAAGGGGGAGGGGCTGAAGCTTTCTTT.

The genes are TRBV4-3 and TRBJ2-7; D unresolved. The CDR3 covers 15 residues. V gave up 1 base and J gave up 0 bases, with 10 bases separating them. Germline CDR1 reads LGHNA; CDR2 reads YSLEER. The CDR3 is CASSQVTESSYEQYF. The CDR3, as DNA: TGCGCCAGCAGCCAAGTCACAGAAAGCTCCTACGAGCAGTACTTC.

Ten or more counts support this clonotype. The rearrangement joins TRBV7-9 to TRBJ2-3; 8 bases agree with TRBD1. The CDR3 consists of 18 residues. The V gene's germline CDR1 is SEHNR and CDR2 FQNEAQ (reference sequence). The V gene end was trimmed by 4 bases and the J gene end by 1 base; junction bases not matched to a gene: 13. The CDR3 bases are TGTGCCAGCAGCTCTGGACAGGGCCCTCCCGCCCGCACAGATACGCAGTATTTT. Residues: CASSSGQGPPARTDTQYF.

On this clonotype: A much larger clone lies a single base off, so this may be a read error. The J gene is TRBJ2-7, the V gene TRBV12-3 or TRBV12-4; D is unclear. The CDR3 is 12 residues long. The CDR3 coding sequence is TGTGCCAGCAGTCTCAGGCTTGGAGAGCAGTGCTTC. Amino acids: CASSLRLGEQCF.

This clonotype appeared a few times. The chain couples TRBV27 to TRBJ1-5, with a tentative D call TRBD1 (5 bases). The CDR3 sequence is 16 residues long. Germline V gives CDR1 MNHEY, CDR2 SMNVEV (reference sequence). The germline V and J ends were trimmed by 5 bases and 0 bases, with 14 bases remaining between them. The CDR3 bases are TGTGCCAGCAGTCCCGGACGGGGCTATAGCAATCAGCCCCAGCATTTT. Translating it yields CASSPGRGYSNQPQHF.

Of note for this clonotype: This may arise from a read error, as a much more abundant clone is one base away. Given the absence of the conserved phenylalanine or tryptophan at the CDR3 end, a read error is likely. The chain combines TRBV5-6 with TRBJ1-1; a weak D match, TRBD1 (5 bases). This CDR3 spans 16 amino acids. Germline CDR1 SGHDT, CDR2 YYEEEE. V lost 2 bases and J lost 5, with 19 bases in between. CDR3 bases: TGTGCCAGCAGCTTAGGCCGTAGAGGGGTGATTACTGAAGCTTTCCTT. Its protein product is CASSLGRRGVITEAFL.

Concerning this clonotype: The CDR3 end shows no conserved phenylalanine or tryptophan, and so a read error is likely. The CDR3 nucleotides are TGTGCCAGCAGTGCTAGCGGGGGTTACGAGCAGTACTCC. This gives the protein CASSASGGYEQYS. The chain couples TRBV6-1 to TRBJ2-7; 10 bases fit TRBD2. CDR1 MNHNS and CDR2 SASEGT come from the germline V gene. Losses at the gene ends were 4 bases for V and 4 bases for J; bases not matched to a gene: 1. The CDR3 spans 13 residues.

This clonotype was detected a few times. The V call is TRBV4-3, the J call TRBJ1-1; a weak D match, TRBD1 (5 bases). The CDR3 is 15 amino acids. Between the trimmed V and J ends, which lost 0 bases and 4 bases, there was a span of 12 bases. The germline gives CDR1 LGHNA, CDR2 YSLEER. CDR3 DNA: TGCGCCAGCAGCCAAGATTCGGGGCGGGGCACTGAAGCTTTCTTT. Protein product: CASSQDSGRGTEAFF.

At least ten counts were recorded for this clonotype. V gene TRBV28 combines with J gene TRBJ1-2, with TRBD1 identical over 9 bases. Germline loops: CDR1 MDHEN, CDR2 SYDVKM. CDR3 size: 15 residues. After removal of 6 bases from V and 4 bases from J, the junction contained 9 bases not matched to a gene. CDR3 coding DNA: TGTGCCAGCAGACCCCGGACAGGGGAATCCTATGGCTACACCTTC. As protein: CASRPRTGESYGYTF.

This clonotype was seen ten or more times. The chain links TRBV4-3 to TRBJ1-5, with D maybe TRBD1 (5 bases). The CDR3 runs to 18 residues. In germline, CDR1 is LGHNA, CDR2 YSLEER. V was clipped by 0 bases and J by 0 bases, with 15 bases between them. CDR3 in amino acids: CASSQDRVTVDSNQPQHF. The CDR3 nucleotides read TGCGCCAGCAGCCAAGATCGGGTGACAGTCGATAGCAATCAGCCCCAGCATTTT.

On this clonotype: A clone one base away is much larger, so this may be a read error. The CDR3 coding sequence is TGCGCCAGCAGCTTCACCGGGGTGAACATTGAAGCTTTCTTT. Protein sequence: CASSFTGVNIEAFF. The chain links TRBV5-1 to TRBJ1-1; D remains unclear. CDR1 is SGHRS, CDR2 YFSETQ, per germline. The CDR3 runs to 14 residues.

This clonotype came up many times. The rearrangement joins TRBV7-9 to TRBJ1-1; D call uncertain. Between the trimmed V and J ends, which lost 0 bases and 4 bases, there was a span of 9 bases. The CDR3 has 14 amino acids. CDR1 is SEHNR, CDR2 FQNEAQ, per germline (reference sequence). The CDR3 protein is CASSLAVGITEAFF. The CDR3 nucleotides read TGTGCCAGCAGCTTAGCTGTCGGTATCACTGAAGCTTTCTTT. The full variable domain, completed using reference TRBV7-9 and TRBJ1-1, is DTGVSQNPRHKITKRGQNVTFRCDPISEHNRLYWYRQTLGQGPEFLTYFQNEAQLEKSRLLSDRFSAERPKGSFSTLEIQRTEQGDSAMYLCASSLAVGITEAFFGQGTRLTVV.

V and J are TRBV15 and TRBJ2-2; D is perhaps TRBD2 (6 bases). Germline V CDR1 and CDR2: LNHNV, YYDKDF (reference sequence). The V gene lost 3 bases and the J gene lost 0 bases, with 8 bases spanning the gap. The CDR3 contains 15 residues. In DNA, the CDR3 is TGTGCCACCAGCAGCGGGGGAGCGAACACCGGGGAGCTGTTTTTT. The encoded protein is CATSSGGANTGELFF.

This clonotype was seen only a few times. This chain links TRBV27 with TRBJ2-5; D may be TRBD1 (5 bases). The CDR3 extends over 15 amino acids. Germline CDR1 reads MNHEY; CDR2 reads SMNVEV (reference sequence). The V end lost 5 bases, the J end lost 5 bases, and 18 bases lay between the germline ends. The CDR3 reads CASSGAPGARETQYF. The CDR3 nucleotides are TGTGCCAGCAGTGGGGCGCCTGGGGCGAGGGAGACCCAGTACTTC.

The chain is built from TRBV18 and TRBJ2-1, with D perhaps matching TRBD2 (6 bases). V shed 0 bases and J shed 4 bases, with 10 bases lying between them. The germline gives CDR1 KGHSH, CDR2 LQKENI. The CDR3 loop spans 15 amino acids. The CDR3 spells CASSPPSGRYNEQFF. The CDR3, as DNA: TGTGCCAGCTCACCACCCAGCGGGCGTTACAATGAGCAGTTCTTC.